This T cell receptor (beta chain) was recorded in a study of cytomegalovirus exposure and HLA in healthy donors. PCR amplification relied on 60 Vbeta primers (plus 13 Jbeta primers). Repertoires were generated with immunoSEQ multiplex PCR, while TCRdb's copy carries only in-frame clones and drops some. The sample comprises 100,000 to 150,000 clones, approximately 78% of which are singletons, and 5.9% rests with the top ten. This CDR3 comprises 14 residues. With 4 bases clipped from V and 0 bases from J, the junction kept 2 bases outside the gene matches. Looked up from germline, CDR1 is ENHRY and CDR2 is SYGVKD.

The sample consisted of PBMCs. The receptor comes from a woman in her thirties or forties in good health and CMV-seropositive. The chain has TRBV10-3 and TRBJ2-7; 8 bases align to TRBD1. The CDR3 region is CAISAQGGSYEQYF. The CDR3, as DNA: TGTGCCATCAGTGCACAGGGGGGCTCCTACGAGCAGTACTTC.